This T cell receptor beta chain was identified during a study of blood T cell repertoires in COVID-19. The protocol was immunoSEQ multiplex PCR, while the TCRdb copy is restricted to in-frame clones and leaves out a portion. Counted here are about 260,000 clones, 75% to 95% occurring once; the ten biggest clones make up under 3%. Comment on this clone: In the same sample, other DNA sequences code for this CDR3.

Enrollment of patients from Seattle took place during active infection, with longitudinal follow-up. Trimming took off 0 bases at V and 4 bases at J, with 10 bases between the two ends. Germline CDR1 is SGDLS and CDR2 is YYNGEE. The CDR3 is 14 residues long. Sequencing used peripheral blood. The V and J genes are TRBV9 and TRBJ1-1; no definite D call. This TCR was recovered from a young adult with COVID-19, enrolled during active disease. CDR3 sequence: CASSVERGGTEAFF. The CDR3 bases are TGTGCCAGCAGCGTAGAGAGAGGAGGCACTGAAGCTTTCTTT.